This TCR beta chain was recovered during a study of blood T cell repertoires in COVID-19. V was trimmed by 0 bases and J by 9 bases, leaving 14 bases between them. Germline V gene lookup returns CDR1 GTSNPN and CDR2 SVGIG (reference sequence). This CDR3 is built from 14 residues. Sequenced by immunoSEQ multiplex PCR; TCRdb stores in-frame clones only, minus some. Here the sample spans approximately 140,000 clones, about 76% being singletons. The sample taken for sequencing was peripheral blood. J is TRBJ1-4 and V is TRBV30, with D maybe TRBD1 (6 bases). The clonotype was recovered from a man older than 75 with acute or convalescent COVID-19. CDR3 sequence reads: CAWSVRRGMKKLFF. The CDR3 DNA is TGTGCCTGGAGTGTGCGCAGGGGAATGAAAAAACTGTTTTTT.